This T cell receptor (beta chain) was sequenced for a study of blood T cell repertoires in COVID-19. Study as a whole: The United States, Italy and Spain were the sources of the acute and convalescent COVID-19 samples.

This clone was seen just once. In the authors' workflow: For nucleated cells, counts were estimated from reference gene primer amplification. Generated by immunoSEQ multiplex PCR, the TCRdb table keeps only in-frame clones and is missing some. The V and J calls and clone size are taken from that table; D and trimming were inferred from the DNA. Among about 250,000 clones listed, about 86% were seen once. The V segment lost 5 bases and the J segment 0 bases; nucleotides outside the gene matches: 3. The CDR3 is made up of 14 amino acids. The germline gives CDR1 MNHEY, CDR2 SMNVEV (reference sequence). The sample taken for sequencing was peripheral blood. The receptor was isolated from a man older than 75 with acute or convalescent COVID-19. The rearrangement joins TRBV27 to TRBJ1-1, with TRBD1 identical over 7 bases. The CDR3, as DNA: TGTGCCAGCAGTGCGGACAGGTTGAACACTGAAGCTTTCTTT. Its translation: CASSADRLNTEAFF.